The present entry profiles one T cell receptor beta chain with its context. Survey-level immunoSEQ v3.0 assays were run. The data were produced by immunoSEQ multiplex PCR, yet TCRdb's version contains in-frame clones alone and is incomplete. The profile covers about 27,000 clones, with more than 75% appearing a single time and around 5% taken by the ten largest. The sample belongs to a study of long-term antiretroviral therapy in people with HIV. This CDR3 is 15 amino acids long. V gave up 3 bases and J gave up 6 bases; unmatched junction bases: 7. Germline CDR1 and CDR2: GTSNPN and SVGIG (reference sequence).

The J gene is TRBJ2-3, the V gene TRBV30; 12 bases map to TRBD1. Sequenced here: unsorted PBMCs, sampled 0.5 years after starting antiretroviral therapy. This sequence originates from a middle-aged woman with HIV. CDR3 coding DNA: TGTGCCTGGAGCCGCGGGACAGGGGGCAGCGATACGCAGTATTTT. Protein sequence: CAWSRGTGGSDTQYF.